What follows are 21 T cell receptor beta chains derived from one specimen sequenced in a study of shared clonotypes between healthy human individuals. The naive CD8 subset, CD45RO-negative cells positively selected for CCR7, excluded terminally differentiated effector memory CD45RA+ cells. Assay: immunoSEQ multiplex PCR; the TCRdb copy retains only in-frame clones and omits some. The table records some 1,900,000 clones, about 95% of them present only once. Material: naive CD8+ T cells sorted from blood. These receptors were taken from a man between 18 and 29 years old in good health.

Of note for this clone: Other DNA sequences in this specimen translate into the identical CDR3. The CDR3 is CASSLGANTEAFF. The CDR3 DNA is TGCGCCAGCAGCTTGGGAGCTAACACTGAAGCTTTCTTT. The gene calls are TRBV5-1 and TRBJ1-1; D unresolved. Germline loops: CDR1 SGHRS, CDR2 YFSETQ. The CDR3 is made up of 13 amino acids. V lost 0 bases and J lost 2, with 5 bases in between.

The table lists this clone with a count of one. This rearrangement joins TRBV6-5 to TRBJ1-2; D not certain. The germline V gene encodes CDR1 MNHEY and CDR2 SVGAGI. Trimming pared 5 bases from V and 4 bases from J, leaving 14 bases between. This CDR3 has 14 amino acids. The CDR3 DNA sequence: TGTGCCAGCAGTCTCGGACGGAAGGGCTATGGCTACACCTTC. It translates to CASSLGRKGYGYTF.

The chain joins TRBV11-2 to TRBJ1-4; tentatively, D is TRBD1 (5 bases). CDR1 SGHAT and CDR2 FQNNGV come from the germline V gene. This CDR3 contains 15 residues. V was clipped by 5 bases and J by 3 bases, with 13 bases between them. The CDR3 coding sequence is TGTGCCAGCAGCACCCCGGGGGGGTCTAATGAAAAACTGTTTTTT. Its translation is CASSTPGGSNEKLFF.

About this clone itself: This is likely an artifact of a read error, given a far larger clone one base away. The sample holds other DNA sequences that translate to the same CDR3. The chain links TRBV6-6 to TRBJ1-6; 7 bases align to TRBD1. CDR1 is MNHNY and CDR2 is SVGAGI in the germline V gene (reference sequence). The CDR3 totals 15 residues. This chain's CDR3 is CAYLRDSFFNSPLHF. In DNA, the CDR3 is TGTGCCTATTTGCGGGACAGCTTTTTTAATTCACCTCTCCACTTT.

The rearrangement joins TRBV10-2 to TRBJ1-4, with D tentatively TRBD1 (6 bases). Germline V gene sequence: CDR1 WSHSY, CDR2 SAAADI. V was cut by 1 base and J by 8 bases, with 17 bases left in between. The CDR3 totals 16 residues. DNA of the CDR3: TGCGCCAGCAGTGAGTTAACGGCAGGGGAAGGGGAAAAACTGTTTTTT. It codes for CASSELTAGEGEKLFF.

V and J are TRBV12-5 and TRBJ2-7, with D possibly matching TRBD2 (7 bases). Germline CDR1 and CDR2: LGHNT and FRNRAP. V lost 1 base and J 6 bases, leaving 13 bases between the germline ends. The CDR3 length is 14 residues. The CDR3 reads CASGLAGGLTEQYF. Here the CDR3 DNA reads TGTGCTAGTGGTTTGGCCGGGGGGCTCACCGAGCAGTACTTC.

The J gene is TRBJ1-1, the V gene TRBV10-2; TRBD1 aligns across 9 bases. Germline CDR1 is WSHSY and CDR2 is SAAADI. The CDR3 is 16 residues long. Unmatched junction bases numbered 8, after V lost 5 bases and J lost 1 base. In nucleotides, the CDR3 is TGCGCCAGCAGTCTGTTTACAGGGGGCGAGAACACTGAAGCTTTCTTT. It translates to CASSLFTGGENTEAFF.

V and J are TRBV4-1 and TRBJ2-1, with D uncertain. V was trimmed by 1 base and J by 7 bases, leaving 11 bases between them. The CDR3 is made up of 14 amino acids. The germline V gene has CDR1 MGHRA and CDR2 YSYEKL. The CDR3 sequence: CASSQVVGLNEQFF. For the CDR3, the DNA is TGCGCCAGCAGCCAAGTGGTGGGGTTAAATGAGCAGTTCTTC.

The chain has TRBV4-1 and TRBJ2-3; D ambiguous. V was pared by 2 bases and J by 2 bases, with 8 bases between. Germline CDR1 reads MGHRA; CDR2 reads YSYEKL. This CDR3 comprises 14 residues. The CDR3 DNA sequence: TGCGCCAGCAGCCAAAACAGTTTCACAGATACGCAGTATTTT. Its protein is CASSQNSFTDTQYF.

The chain combines TRBV7-9 with TRBJ1-4, with D possibly being TRBD1 (6 bases). Trimming shortened V by 5 bases and J by 7 bases, and 23 bases separated the two germline ends. CDR1 and CDR2 (germline): SEHNR, FQNEAQ (reference sequence). The CDR3 is 17 amino acids. In DNA, the CDR3 is TGTGCCAGCAGCGACCTTCCTGGTCGGGGGCTGTTTGAAAAACTGTTTTTT. Amino acid sequence: CASSDLPGRGLFEKLFF.

The chain joins TRBV6-1 to TRBJ2-5, with 9 nucleotides matching TRBD2. Trimming took 6 bases from V and 3 from J; bases not matched to a gene: 8. The CDR3 covers 15 residues. CDR1 is MNHNS and CDR2 is SASEGT in the germline V gene. The CDR3 protein is CASRPLLAGKETQYF. The CDR3 coding sequence is TGTGCCAGCAGGCCCTTGCTAGCGGGGAAAGAGACCCAGTACTTC.

This clone was counted once. The chain uses TRBV10-3 and TRBJ2-1; 7 nucleotides align to TRBD1. Germline loops: CDR1 ENHRY, CDR2 SYGVKD. The CDR3 is made up of 15 amino acids. V was pared by 4 bases and J by 4 bases, with 7 bases of the junction left unmatched. The CDR3 region has the DNA TGTGCCATCAGTGCCGGGACAGAGAGATACAATGAGCAGTTCTTC. It specifies CAISAGTERYNEQFF.

V usage is TRBV5-4 and J usage is TRBJ2-4, with TRBD1 matching 8 bases. CDR1 is SGHNT and CDR2 is YYREEE in the germline V gene (reference sequence). V was clipped by 2 bases and J by 7 bases; unmatched bases: 5. The CDR3 length is 14 residues. This chain's CDR3 is CASSLSQGANIQYF. CDR3 nucleotide sequence: TGTGCCAGCAGCTTATCCCAGGGGGCGAACATTCAGTACTTC. Variable domain in full (rest from reference TRBV5-4 and TRBJ2-4): ETGVTQSPTHLIKTRGQQVTLRCSSQSGHNTVSWYQQALGQGPQFIFQYYREEENGRGNFPPRFSGLQFPNYSSELNVNALELDDSALYLCASSLSQGANIQYFGAGTRLSVL.

The chain is built from TRBV2 and TRBJ2-4; D might be TRBD2 (6 bases). Deletions cut 10 bases from V and 1 base from J, with 17 bases between. The germline gives CDR1 SNHLY, CDR2 FYNNEI. The CDR3 runs 15 residues. In DNA form, the CDR3 reads TGTGCCACCCTTGTGCGGGGCCCGGCCAAAAACATTCAGTACTTC. It translates to CATLVRGPAKNIQYF.

The chain has TRBV4-1 and TRBJ2-7; 7 bases map to TRBD1. The trim removed 3 bases at V and 2 bases at J, leaving 4 bases unmatched. The CDR3 contains 14 residues. Germline V CDR1 and CDR2: MGHRA, YSYEKL. CDR3 sequence (DNA): TGCGCCAGCAGCCATATGACAGGGACCTACGAGCAGTACTTC. It translates to CASSHMTGTYEQYF.

V gene TRBV6-5 combines with J gene TRBJ2-3, with 9 bases fitting TRBD2. CDR3 length: 16 amino acids. The V gene end was trimmed by 2 bases and the J gene end by 6 bases; junction bases not matched to a gene: 9. Germline loops: CDR1 MNHEY, CDR2 SVGAGI. CDR3 coding DNA: TGTGCCAGCAGTTACGAGGCTAGCGGGACCTTGGATACGCAGTATTTT. Its translation is CASSYEASGTLDTQYF.

The gene calls are TRBV5-6 and TRBJ2-7; D gene ambiguous. Trimming left V 2 bases short and J 2 bases short, with 5 bases between. CDR3 length: 12 amino acids. Germline V gene sequence: CDR1 SGHDT, CDR2 YYEEEE. The DNA for the CDR3 is TGTGCCAGCAGCTTCCTGACCTACGAGCAGTACTTC. This encodes CASSFLTYEQYF.

The chain carries TRBV5-6 and TRBJ2-7; D possibly uses TRBD1 or TRBD2 (5 bases each). The ends were cut back, 3 bases at V and 3 bases at J, with 10 bases in the middle. Germline CDR1 is SGHDT and CDR2 is YYEEEE. This CDR3 contains 13 residues. The CDR3: CASSWGTFYEQYF. The DNA for the CDR3 is TGTGCCAGCAGCTGGGGGACGTTCTACGAGCAGTACTTC.

V and J are TRBV13 and TRBJ2-7, with D unresolved. The CDR3 consists of 13 residues. Germline CDR1 reads PRHDT; CDR2 reads FYEKMQ (reference sequence). The V end lost 5 bases, the J end lost 4 bases, and 12 bases lay between the germline ends. The CDR3 nucleotides read TGTGCCAGCAGCGCCCGTCACGATTACGAGCAGTACTTC. As protein: CASSARHDYEQYF.

The table lists this clone with a few counts. The sample holds other DNA sequences that translate to the same CDR3. The DNA of the CDR3 is TGCGCCAGCAGCCAAGTAGGGTTATCCTACGAGCAGTACTTC. Its translation: CASSQVGLSYEQYF. V is TRBV4-1 and J is TRBJ2-7; no firm D call. Trimming shortened V by 1 base and J by 1 base, and 8 bases separated the two germline ends. The CDR3 has 14 amino acids. CDR1 MGHRA and CDR2 YSYEKL come from the germline V gene.

The chain has TRBV29-1 and TRBJ1-1; D unresolved. Germline CDR1 is SQVTM and CDR2 is ANQGSEA. CDR3 size: 11 residues. V shed 3 bases and J shed 5 bases, with 7 bases lying between them. CDR3 in amino acids: CSVDLWTEAFF. The CDR3 DNA reads as TGCAGCGTTGACTTGTGGACTGAAGCTTTCTTT.